This TCR beta chain was documented in a study of shared clonotypes between healthy human individuals. Germline lookup yields CDR1 SGHAT and CDR2 FQDESV (reference sequence). The junction had 3 bases not matched to a gene; V was cut back by 1 base and J by 1 base. There are 17 residues in the CDR3. This clone was seen only once. Only in-frame clones appear in the TCRdb table, and some are missing; sequencing was by immunoSEQ multiplex PCR. The data contain around 510,000 clones, 70% to 80% of them singletons. The gene calls are TRBV11-1 and TRBJ2-7, with 14 nucleotides matching TRBD2. What was sequenced was PBMCs. The sequence was collected from a middle-aged woman in good health. Some clones in this sample may be carry-over from other donors' samples. The CDR3 reads CASSLGGLAGVSYEQYF. The CDR3 DNA is TGTGCCAGCAGCTTAGGGGGACTAGCGGGAGTTTCCTACGAGCAGTACTTC.